The 16 T cell receptor beta chains listed next were all sequenced from one sample in a study of T cells in Graves' hyperthyroidism and ophthalmopathy. TCR beta CDR3 region amplification was performed from RNA transcripts. HTBI primers drove first-round RT-PCR of the TCR CDR3. In TCRdb, the multiplex PCR reads were re-called with MiXCR into one record per CDR3 protein. Here the sample spans about 500,000 distinct CDR3 sequences, roughly 16% being singletons. Sequencing was carried out using blood. Receptors originate from a woman under 40 with Graves' ophthalmopathy.

V is TRBV6-2 or TRBV6-3 and J is TRBJ2-2; no clear D gene. The CDR3 spans 15 residues. Germline values: CDR1 MNHEY, CDR2 SVGEGT. The germline V and J ends were trimmed by 0 bases and 7 bases, with 12 bases remaining between them. CDR3 DNA: TGTGCCAGCAGTTACTCTCCCAGGCTTGGCGGGGAGCTGTTTTTT. It translates to CASSYSPRLGGELFF.

The V gene is TRBV27, the J gene TRBJ2-5; D ambiguous. Germline CDR1 and CDR2: MNHEY and SMNVEV (reference sequence). This CDR3 contains 14 residues. Trimming took off 5 bases at V and 7 bases at J, with 17 bases between the two ends. CDR3 amino acids: CASSPNPPPGTQYF. In DNA form, the CDR3 reads TGTGCCAGCAGTCCGAACCCGCCTCCAGGGACCCAGTACTTC.

This clonotype was recorded only once. The CDR3 bases are TGTGCCACAAAGGGGACAGGGGGCTCAGATGAGCAGTTCTTC. Protein sequence: CATKGTGGSDEQFF. This chain joins TRBV10-3 and TRBJ2-1, with 12 bases fitting TRBD1. J was trimmed by 8 bases and V by 10 bases; bases with no gene match: 9. This CDR3 is 14 amino acids long. CDR1 and CDR2 from the germline V gene are ENHRY and SYGVKD.

This CDR3 is CASSSSSGGANIQYF. CDR3 coding DNA: TGCGCCAGCAGCTCCTCTAGCGGTGGAGCAAACATTCAGTACTTC. The chain joins TRBV4-3 to TRBJ2-4, with 7 bases lining up with TRBD2. After removal of 5 bases from V and 6 bases from J, the junction contained 10 bases not matched to a gene. The CDR3 length is 15 residues. Looked up from germline, CDR1 is LGHNA and CDR2 is YSLEER.

In its sample, this clonotype was seen a few times. The genes are TRBV6-2 or TRBV6-3 and TRBJ1-1; possible D gene TRBD1, 5 bases. CDR1 and CDR2 (germline): MNHEY, SVGEGT. The V gene lost 7 bases and the J gene lost 1 base, with 13 bases spanning the gap. The CDR3 runs to 14 residues. The CDR3 DNA follows: TGTGCCAGCACCTTCCAGACAGCGAACACTGAAGCTTTCTTT. It specifies CASTFQTANTEAFF.

Ten or more counts support this clonotype. The chain carries TRBV5-1 and TRBJ2-3; no definite D call. Germline CDR1 is SGHRS and CDR2 is YFSETQ. The CDR3 is 14 residues long. Deletions cut 0 bases from V and 6 bases from J, with 11 bases between. Written as DNA, the CDR3 is TGCGCCAGCAGCTTGGAGGGATTGAGTGATACGCAGTATTTT. Amino acids: CASSLEGLSDTQYF. The full variable domain, with the rest looked up from reference TRBV5-1 and TRBJ2-3, is KAGVTQTPRYLIKTRGQQVTLSCSPISGHRSVSWYQQTPGQGLQFLFEYFSETQRNKGNFPGRFSGRQFSNSRSEMNVSTLELGDSALYLCASSLEGLSDTQYFGPGTRLTVL.

The chain recombines TRBV5-1 with TRBJ2-3; possibly TRBD1 for D (6 bases). Germline lookup yields CDR1 SGHRS and CDR2 YFSETQ. V shed 7 bases and J shed 3 bases, with 18 bases lying between them. This CDR3 region has 15 residues. The CDR3 here is CASGAGGRGTDTQYF. The CDR3 DNA reads TGCGCCAGCGGTGCCGGCGGAAGGGGGACAGATACGCAGTATTTT.

This clonotype was counted once. This chain joins TRBV5-1 and TRBJ2-5; D is unclear. In germline, CDR1 is SGHRS, CDR2 YFSETQ. The length of the CDR3 is 15 residues. With 0 bases removed from V and 1 base from J, the gap between germline ends came to 10 bases. CDR3 loop: CASSLVPGLQETQYF. Here the CDR3 DNA reads TGCGCCAGCAGCTTGGTCCCGGGTCTCCAAGAGACCCAGTACTTC. The entire variable domain, with the rest obtained from reference TRBV5-1 and TRBJ2-5, is as follows: KAGVTQTPRYLIKTRGQQVTLSCSPISGHRSVSWYQQTPGQGLQFLFEYFSETQRNKGNFPGRFSGRQFSNSRSEMNVSTLELGDSALYLCASSLVPGLQETQYFGPGTRLLVL.

J is TRBJ1-2 and V is TRBV10-3; D unresolved. The CDR3 is 11 amino acids. CDR1 ENHRY and CDR2 SYGVKD come from the germline V gene. Deletions cut 8 bases from V and 5 bases from J, with 9 bases between. DNA for the CDR3: TGTGCCATCTCCGAGGATTATGGCTACACCTTC. It translates to CAISEDYGYTF.

This clonotype was observed a few times. CDR3 in amino acids: CASRAGATSRRGYTF. CDR3 nucleotides: TGTGCCAGTAGAGCAGGGGCGACATCTCGGCGGGGCTACACCTTC. This chain connects TRBV6-4 to TRBJ1-2, with TRBD1 as a possible D gene (6 bases). Germline V CDR1 and CDR2: MRHNA, SNTAGT. V lost 9 bases and J lost 8, with 25 bases in between. The CDR3 spans 15 residues.

This clonotype was observed at least ten times. One end of the junction does not line up with germline, which may come from a read error. The V gene is TRBV30, the J gene TRBJ2-7; 7 positions agree with TRBD1. The CDR3 is 13 residues long. CDR1 and CDR2 from the germline V gene are GTSNPN and SVGIG (reference sequence). Here the CDR3 reads CAWGVTGAYEQYF. CDR3 coding DNA: TGTGCCTGGGGTGTAACAGGGGCCTACGAGCAGTACTTC.

This clonotype was observed at least ten times. The chain couples TRBV11-2 to TRBJ1-1, with D unresolved. The CDR3 is made up of 12 amino acids. Germline values: CDR1 SGHAT, CDR2 FQNNGV. Trimming cost V 4 bases and J 5 bases, with 8 bases left between them. CDR3 DNA sequence: TGTGCCAGCAGCTCCCAGGAAACTGAAGCTTTCTTT. Translating gives CASSSQETEAFF.

In this sample, this clonotype turned up once. The chain uses TRBV19 and TRBJ2-1; a possible D gene is TRBD2 (6 bases). CDR3 length: 19 amino acids. V lost 3 bases and J 5 bases, leaving 26 bases between the germline ends. Germline V lookup: CDR1 LNHDA, CDR2 SQIVND (reference sequence). The DNA for the CDR3 is TGTGCCAGTAGTATCCCCGTCGTACCTGGCGGGAAATTTGACAATGAGCAGTTCTTC. Protein: CASSIPVVPGGKFDNEQFF.

In its sample, this clonotype was seen a few times. The gene calls are TRBV10-3 and TRBJ2-7; D might be TRBD1 or TRBD2, each matching 5 bases. The germline V gene encodes CDR1 ENHRY and CDR2 SYGVKD. Trimming removed 6 bases from V and 2 bases from J, with 17 bases in between. The CDR3 covers 15 residues. This chain's CDR3 is CAIRIQGGGAYEQYF. The CDR3 DNA is TGTGCCATCAGAATTCAGGGTGGGGGTGCCTACGAGCAGTACTTC.

On this clonotype: This sequence may be a read error, since a much larger clone differs from it by one base. This chain connects TRBV20-1 to TRBJ2-1; TRBD2 agrees at 12 bases. The DNA end is more similar to TRBJ2-7, so the J call may be wrong. Per germline, CDR1 DFQATT and CDR2 SNEGSKA (reference sequence). This CDR3 has 16 amino acids. The chain's CDR3 is CSARDLLAGGYNEQYF. CDR3 coding DNA: TGCAGTGCTAGAGACCTCCTAGCGGGAGGGTACAATGAGCAGTACTTC.

The table lists this clonotype with many counts. The genes are TRBV13 and TRBJ1-1; the D is unclear. Looked up from germline, CDR1 is PRHDT and CDR2 is FYEKMQ (reference sequence). Trimming took 1 base from V and 7 from J, leaving 10 bases between them. The CDR3 extends over 13 amino acids. Written as DNA, the CDR3 is TGTGCCAGCAGCTTAGTGAGGGAGCGTGAAGCTTTCTTT. It codes for CASSLVREREAFF.